Listed below are T cell receptor beta chains from one sample, sequenced in a study of regulatory T cells in long-lasting Graves disease. TCRdb called the multiplex PCR reads again in MiXCR, with one record for every CDR3 protein. The data contain over 500,000 distinct CDR3 sequences, roughly 16% of them seen just once; the ten biggest clones take up more than 10%. The same sample was also studied in work on T cells in Graves' hyperthyroidism and ophthalmopathy.

This specimen consisted of peripheral blood mononuclear cells (PBMCs), obtained at new diagnosis, from a patient treated with antithyroid drugs. These receptor sequences come from a man in his late teens or twenties with Graves disease. CDR3s leave out the opening cysteine and the closing phenylalanine or tryptophan.

v_call	j_call	cdr3_aa
TRBV28	TRBJ2-7	ASSPPRLMGYEQY
TRBV29-1	TRBJ2-7	SVEERPGNSYEQY
TRBV13	TRBJ2-7	ASSHYRDEQY
TRBV20-1	TRBJ2-1	SARTLAGAYNEQF
TRBV28	TRBJ1-2	ASGLGHGYT
TRBV11-2	TRBJ1-4	ASSSYPTGRLDEKLF
TRBV19	TRBJ1-4	ATLGRTNEKLF
TRBV28	TRBJ2-3	ASSSLPVGQTTDTQY
TRBV6-1	TRBJ2-1	ASRTGGLGNEQF
TRBV7-3	TRBJ1-1	ASSPTEAVGTEAF
TRBV28	TRBJ2-1	ASSFRTSGRMYEQF
TRBV28	TRBJ1-1	ASSFPGELNTEAF
TRBV28	TRBJ2-5	ATQSVDGETQY
TRBV3-1	TRBJ2-7	ASSHRTGAYEQY
TRBV30	TRBJ1-1	ACERRNTEAF
TRBV11-2	TRBJ2-7	ASSLDGIGSYEQY
TRBV6-1	TRBJ2-7	ASSGYLYEQY
TRBV7-9	TRBJ2-7	ASSLTDPSYEQY
TRBV19	TRBJ2-3	ASKERDGVTQY
TRBV6-1	TRBJ2-7	AVSGGPLIYEQY
TRBV30	TRBJ2-7	AWSVVPRGYEQY
TRBV2	TRBJ1-1	ASRPQGRVTEAF
TRBV9	TRBJ2-3	ASSVDPRSTDTQY
TRBV5-8	TRBJ2-3	ASSLGRQLSTDTQY
TRBV6-5	TRBJ2-7	ASSYRDRAHEQY
TRBV2	TRBJ2-3	ASSPRVVMQY
TRBV15	TRBJ2-2	ATSRDFRLNTGELF
TRBV5-1	TRBJ2-3	ASSSDRGLAGEDTQY
TRBV20-1	TRBJ1-1	SARAGGTNTEAF
TRBV30	TRBJ1-1	ALGAVQSTEAF
TRBV6-2/TRBV6-3	TRBJ2-7	ASRRTDEQC
TRBV18	TRBJ2-1	ASSPPSGRNYNEQF
TRBV5-1	TRBJ2-1	ASSSAGTSRGEQF
TRBV30	TRBJ1-1	AWSFMGTENTEAF
TRBV6-5	TRBJ2-7	ASSFRGATYEQY
TRBV3-1	TRBJ2-7	ASSQDSGTYEQY
TRBV27	TRBJ2-5	ASSYRDTQETQY
TRBV3-1	TRBJ1-6	ASSQVAGESPLH
TRBV12-3/TRBV12-4	TRBJ2-1	ASSGTSRLNEQF
TRBV20-1	TRBJ2-1	SATRGPIYNEQF
TRBV20-1	TRBJ2-2	SARDYDQNTGELF
TRBV12-3/TRBV12-4	TRBJ2-7	ASSFRDSSYEQY
TRBV20-1	TRBJ2-3	SAREHATDTQY
TRBV5-1	TRBJ1-1	ASSLGTGASNTEAF
TRBV20-1	TRBJ2-1	SARGASGNSPARQF
TRBV12-3/TRBV12-4	TRBJ2-3	ASSFGFGSDTQY
TRBV18	TRBJ2-3	ASSPTTVREDTQY
TRBV12-3/TRBV12-4	TRBJ2-5	ASSLGGGPETQY
TRBV19	TRBJ2-7	ASRGLGAPSYEQY
TRBV20-1	TRBJ1-2	SAREYGADYGYT
TRBV6-5	TRBJ2-7	ASSYSMVREQY